These T cell receptor beta chains were read from a single sample in a study of long-term antiretroviral therapy in people with HIV. The protocol was immunoSEQ multiplex PCR, while the TCRdb copy is restricted to in-frame clones and leaves out a portion. The sample yields 17,000 or so clones, 79% seen once. Sequencing used unsorted PBMCs, obtained at the start of antiretroviral therapy. The receptors originated from a young man with HIV. CDR3s include the opening cysteine and the closing phenylalanine or tryptophan. A D gene is named only where the DNA matches it firmly. Clone size is not always given. Where it is, it says once, few, many or a class for expanded clones.

size	V	D	J	DNA	CDR3
-	TRBV6-5	TRBD1	TRBJ1-6	TGTGCCAGCAGTTATTCCGCCCGACAGGGTTATTCACCCCTCCACTTT	CASSYSARQGYSPLHF
-	TRBV29-1	-	TRBJ1-2	TGCAGCGTTTTCCCCTACTCTAACTATGGCTACACCTTC	CSVFPYSNYGYTF
-	TRBV27	-	TRBJ1-2	TGTGCCAGCAGTTCCCTAGGTGACGCATCCTACTATGAGGGCTACACCTTC	CASSSLGDASYYEGYTF
-	TRBV7-6	-	TRBJ2-7	TGTGCCAGCAGCTTAGGAGGGGGGCGAGGTGGCTCCTACGAGCAGTACTTC	CASSLGGGRGGSYEQYF
-	TRBV28	TRBD2	TRBJ2-7	TGTGCCAGCAGTCCCCCCCGCGGGGGGAGGAACGAGCAGTACTTC	CASSPPRGGRNEQYF
-	TRBV4-1	TRBD2	TRBJ2-2	TGCGCCAGCAGTACCAAGCGGGGGGGGGTTCGGAACACCGGGGAGCTGTTTTTT	CASSTKRGGVRNTGELFF
-	TRBV25-1	-	TRBJ2-3	TGTGCCAGCAACTCTCGACGCACAGATACGCAGTATTTT	CASNSRRTDTQYF
-	TRBV30	TRBD2	TRBJ2-1	TGTGCCTGGGGGGGGGTAGCGGGAGCTAATGAGCAGTTCTTC	CAWGGVAGANEQFF
-	TRBV7-4	-	TRBJ2-7	TGTGCCAGCAGCCACGGGCCGGGACAACTCCGCGAGCAGTACTTC	CASSHGPGQLREQYF
-	TRBV7-6	-	TRBJ2-1	TGTGCCAGCAGCCGCCTCTCGCCCCCCTCCTACAATGAGCAGTTCTTC	CASSRLSPPSYNEQFF
-	TRBV4-2	TRBD2	TRBJ2-3	TGTGCCAGCAGCCAAGATGGGACTAGCGGGTCCCGCACAGATACGCAGTATTTT	CASSQDGTSGSRTDTQYF
-	TRBV6-1	-	TRBJ2-6	TGTGCCAGCAGTGAAAGAGCCGCCGGGGCCAACGTCCTGACTTTC	CASSERAAGANVLTF
-	TRBV29-1	-	TRBJ2-7	TGCAGCGTTGCCCACCCCAGGACAGCAACTTCCTACGAGCAGTACTTC	CSVAHPRTATSYEQYF
-	TRBV4-1	-	TRBJ2-5	TGCGCCAGCAGCCAAGAACCGGGTGGAGAGACCCAGTACTTC	CASSQEPGGETQYF
-	TRBV5-6	-	TRBJ2-7	TGTGCCAGCAGCTTGTCGCACTCCTACGAGCAGTACTTC	CASSLSHSYEQYF
-	TRBV10-2	TRBD1	TRBJ1-3	TGCGCCAGCAGGAACAGGGGAGGCTCTGGAAACACCATATATTTT	CASRNRGGSGNTIYF
-	TRBV2	-	TRBJ2-5	TGTGCCAGCCAAAATGTCCCGCGGGAGACCCAGTACTTC	CASQNVPRETQYF
-	TRBV7-9	TRBD2	TRBJ2-3	TGTGCCAGCAGCCCCACTAGCGGGGGGTCCCGACGAGATACGCAGTATTTT	CASSPTSGGSRRDTQYF
-	TRBV6-5	-	TRBJ2-7	TGTGCCAGCGGGGGCTCCTCCTACGAGCAGTACTTC	CASGGSSYEQYF
-	TRBV6-6	TRBD1	TRBJ1-5	TGTGCCAGCAGTTATCCCGGGACAGGGGTTCAGCCCCAGCATTTT	CASSYPGTGVQPQHF
-	TRBV7-2	-	TRBJ2-1	TGTGCCAGCAGCTTGAAGACTCTCGTAACGGGGTTCTACAATGAGCAGTTCTTC	CASSLKTLVTGFYNEQFF
-	TRBV29-1	TRBD2	TRBJ2-1	TGCAGCGTTGTCGAGCGGGAGGGCTACGATGAGCAGTTCTTC	CSVVEREGYDEQFF
-	TRBV7-8	-	TRBJ2-7	TGTGCCAGCAGCCTTCCGGGGGAGCAGTACTTC	CASSLPGEQYF
-	TRBV7-9	-	TRBJ2-7	TGTGCCAGCAGCTTAGGTGGCAGAGAGTCGGGACGAACCTACGAGCAGTACTTC	CASSLGGRESGRTYEQYF
-	TRBV6-6	-	TRBJ1-3	TGTGCCAGCAGGCCCTTAGGGGGACCTGGAAACACCATATATTTT	CASRPLGGPGNTIYF
-	TRBV7-2	-	TRBJ2-3	TGTGCCAGCAGCTTAGAAAATCCCGGCACAGATACGCAGTATTTT	CASSLENPGTDTQYF
-	TRBV6-5	-	TRBJ2-3	TGTGCCAGCGCGGGACAGACAAGGTTCATAGATACGCAGTATTTT	CASAGQTRFIDTQYF
-	TRBV5-4	TRBD2	TRBJ2-3	TGTGCCAGCAGCCAGGAGCGGGGGGAGACAGATACGCAGTATTTT	CASSQERGETDTQYF
-	TRBV5-5	TRBD2	TRBJ2-1	TGTGCCAGCAGCCCCAAAGAACAGCGGGGGAAAGAGAATGAGCAGTTCTTC	CASSPKEQRGKENEQFF
-	TRBV19	-	TRBJ1-1	TGTGCCAGTAGGGCCGGGACTGAAGCTTTCTTT	CASRAGTEAFF
-	TRBV9	-	TRBJ2-7	TGTGCCAGCAGCGTAGGTGACAACTCCTACGAGCAGTACTTC	CASSVGDNSYEQYF
-	TRBV29-1	-	TRBJ1-2	TGCAGCGTTGAGTCGGGAACCCTCTATGGCTACACCTTC	CSVESGTLYGYTF
-	TRBV27	-	TRBJ1-5	TGTGCCAGCAGTGCCCGGTTAGGAAGAAATCAGCCCCAGCATTTT	CASSARLGRNQPQHF
-	TRBV7-6	TRBD1	TRBJ1-1	TGTGCCAGCAGCTTAGAGCCCCCAGGGGGCACTGAAGCTTTCTTT	CASSLEPPGGTEAFF
-	TRBV13	TRBD2	TRBJ2-3	TGTGCCAGCAGCTCACAAATATATAGCGGGGGGGCGACAGATACGCAGTATTTT	CASSSQIYSGGATDTQYF
-	TRBV5-6	-	TRBJ1-1	TGTGCCAGCAGCTTGACCGGTGAGAACACTGAAGCTTTCTTT	CASSLTGENTEAFF
-	TRBV18	TRBD1	TRBJ1-2	TGTGCCAGCTCACCCCAAGGACAGGGTTCAGATGGCTACACCTTC	CASSPQGQGSDGYTF
-	TRBV9	TRBD1	TRBJ1-2	TGTGCCAGCAGCGTAGTGGAACAGGGGAGCTATGGCTACACCTTC	CASSVVEQGSYGYTF
-	TRBV5-4	-	TRBJ2-7	TGTGCCAGCAGCTTACGGCAGGGCTCCTACGAGCAGTACTTC	CASSLRQGSYEQYF
-	TRBV11-3	-	TRBJ1-1	TGTGCCAGCTCCCCCTCGGGCGGGAACACTGAAGCTTTCTTT	CASSPSGGNTEAFF
-	TRBV2	TRBD2	TRBJ2-5	TGTGCCAGCACTTCCGGGAGGGCGGAGACCCAGTACTTC	CASTSGRAETQYF
-	TRBV28	-	TRBJ1-2	TGTGCCAGCAGTTTGTTTGGACTGACCTATGGCTACACCTTC	CASSLFGLTYGYTF
-	TRBV15	TRBD2	TRBJ2-7	TGTGCCACCAGCAGAGCGCTAGCGGGGGGGCCTTGGAACGAGCAGTACTTC	CATSRALAGGPWNEQYF
-	TRBV6-5	TRBD2	TRBJ2-2	TGTGCCAGCCCCAGCGGGGGGGTTACCGGGGAGCTGTTTTTT	CASPSGGVTGELFF
once	TRBV4-1	-	TRBJ2-7	TGCGCCAGCAGCCTGTCAGGGGAACTCTCCTACGAGCAGTACTTC	CASSLSGELSYEQYF
-	TRBV4-2	-	TRBJ1-2	TGTGCCAGCAGCCAAGGCGAACCAACTAAGGGCTACACCTTC	CASSQGEPTKGYTF
-	TRBV11-2	TRBD2	TRBJ2-5	TGTGCCAGCAGCCGAGGAGCTAGCGGGGCCCAAGAGACCCAGTACTTC	CASSRGASGAQETQYF
-	TRBV7-8	-	TRBJ2-7	TGTGCCAGCAGCCCGACCCGGCGGGGCTCCTACGAGCAGTACTTC	CASSPTRRGSYEQYF
few	TRBV10-3	-	TRBJ2-1	TGTGCCATCCGGTCAGACCTCTACAATGAGCAGTTCTTC	CAIRSDLYNEQFF
-	TRBV7-2	TRBD1	TRBJ2-2	TGTGCCAGCAGCCCTCGGACAGGGGGTTTTGCCGGGGAGCTGTTTTTT	CASSPRTGGFAGELFF
-	TRBV6-5	-	TRBJ2-7	TGTGCCAGCAGTCCAGAGTTCAGGTTACCCGAGCAGTACTTC	CASSPEFRLPEQYF
-	TRBV7-8	TRBD1	TRBJ2-2	TGTGCCAGCAGCCCGGGACAGGGAACGACCGGGGAGCTGTTTTTT	CASSPGQGTTGELFF